Included here is one TCR beta chain sequence, with context. The sample is drawn from a study of blood T cell repertoires in COVID-19. Germline V CDR1 and CDR2: SGHVS, FQNEAQ. V was shortened by 5 bases and J by 4 bases, with 15 bases between the two germline ends. The CDR3 spans 14 residues. Sequenced by immunoSEQ multiplex PCR; TCRdb stores in-frame clones only, minus some. Of roughly 500,000 clones detected, approximately 88% appear once; the ten largest clones hold 1.5% to 2%. Cohort assignment relied on participant-reported clinical history. This TCR came from a woman aged 40 to 49 who had recovered from COVID-19. The sequencing sample was made of PBMCs or T cells enriched from blood (not recorded which). This sequence joins TRBV7-8 and TRBJ2-7, with D perhaps matching TRBD1 (6 bases). CDR3 nucleotides: TGTGCCAGCAGCCACCTAAGGACAGCTTACGAGCAGTACTTC. Its protein product is CASSHLRTAYEQYF.